The clone carrying this T cell receptor (beta chain) was seen more than once but under ten times. Its cognate antigen is unknown. This sample is part of a study of response to subunit inactivated influenza vaccine. TCRdb independently ran MiXCR on the RT-PCR reads; one entry per CDR3 protein. The sample contains around 850,000 distinct CDR3 sequences, approximately 17% of which appear only once. Per germline, CDR1 KGHSH and CDR2 LQKENI. CDR3 length equals 16 residues. Between the trimmed V and J ends, which lost 0 bases and 4 bases, there was a span of 13 bases. Study-wide results and limits: Every seasonal influenza vaccination brings in few new T cells, the authors suggested.

This chain connects TRBV18 to TRBJ2-1; possibly TRBD2 for D (7 bases). The clonotype was recovered from a middle-aged man who received an inactivated influenza vaccine. This material consisted of PBMCs from blood, taken 5 days after vaccination. The CDR3 coding sequence is TGTGCCAGCTCACCACCCGGGCGGGGGCCTTACAATGAGCAGTTCTTC. Its protein is CASSPPGRGPYNEQFF. Supplemented by reference TRBV18 and TRBJ2-1, the full variable domain reads NAGVMQNPRHLVRRRGQEARLRCSPMKGHSHVYWYRQLPEEGLKFMVYLQKENIIDESGMPKERFSAEFPKEGPSILRIQQVVRGDSAAYFCASSPPGRGPYNEQFFGPGTRLTVL.